This is a list of T cell receptor beta chains from one sample in a study of shared clonotypes between healthy human individuals. Profiling relied on immunoSEQ multiplex PCR, and the TCRdb table lists in-frame clones only, not all of them. The sample shows about a million clones, more than 60% of them seen only once. The sequencing sample was made of memory CD4+ T cells sorted from blood. The receptor set was obtained from a man younger than 35 in good health. CDR3s include the opening cysteine and the closing phenylalanine or tryptophan. The D gene is left open where the match is weak. Size values are once, few and many counts, or a class for expanded clones, and some rows have none.

v_gene	d_gene	j_gene	abundance	CDR3aa	CDR3nt
TRBV2	-	TRBJ1-5	-	CASSEAPGQPQHF	TGTGCCAGCAGTGAAGCCCCTGGACAGCCCCAGCATTTT
TRBV5-6	TRBD1	TRBJ1-2	-	CASNPQGARVGYTF	TGTGCCAGCAACCCACAGGGGGCGCGTGTCGGCTACACCTTC
TRBV5-8	-	TRBJ2-4	-	CASSPPWVRGIQYF	TGTGCCAGCAGCCCCCCCTGGGTCCGAGGCATTCAGTACTTC
TRBV7-2	-	TRBJ2-2	-	CASSLAFLFPAGELFF	TGTGCCAGCAGCTTAGCGTTTCTTTTTCCGGCCGGGGAGCTGTTTTTT
TRBV6-1	TRBD1	TRBJ1-2	-	CASSVAGTGVWGYTF	TGTGCCAGCAGTGTCGCCGGGACAGGGGTTTGGGGCTACACCTTC
TRBV2	TRBD1	TRBJ1-5	few	CASSWGQGENQPQHF	TGTGCCAGCAGTTGGGGACAGGGGGAGAATCAGCCCCAGCATTTT
TRBV11-3	-	TRBJ2-5	-	CASSLGGSQETQYF	TGTGCCAGCAGCTTAGGCGGAAGCCAAGAGACCCAGTACTTC
TRBV28	-	TRBJ2-3	many	CASSLSPEAGTQYF	TGTGCCAGCAGTTTATCTCCCGAGGCGGGTACGCAGTATTTT
TRBV18	-	TRBJ2-7	-	CASSPGGERGAYEQYF	TGTGCCAGCTCTCCTGGGGGTGAAAGGGGTGCCTACGAGCAGTACTTC
TRBV30	TRBD1	TRBJ1-4	-	CAWDRGQGANEKLFF	TGTGCCTGGGACAGGGGGCAGGGGGCTAATGAAAAACTGTTTTTT
TRBV6-6	-	TRBJ2-3	-	CASSTSPAADTQYF	TGTGCCAGCAGTACTAGCCCAGCGGCAGATACGCAGTATTTT
TRBV9	TRBD2	TRBJ2-5	-	CASSPLSAGVVETQYF	TGTGCCAGCAGCCCTTTGTCAGCGGGAGTTGTGGAGACCCAGTACTTC
TRBV27	-	TRBJ2-7	-	CASSLRGRPSASYEQYF	TGTGCCAGCAGTTTAAGGGGCAGACCCTCCGCCTCCTACGAGCAGTACTTC
TRBV21-1	-	TRBJ1-5	-	CASSKSLQGNQPQHF	TGTGCCAGCAGCAAAAGTCTCCAGGGGAACCAGCCCCAGCATTTT
TRBV5-8	-	TRBJ2-7	-	CASSRTVAYEQYF	TGTGCCAGCAGTCGCACAGTAGCCTACGAGCAGTACTTC
TRBV10-2	-	TRBJ1-6	-	CASSELAAFYNSPLHF	TGCGCCAGCAGTGAGTTGGCAGCCTTCTATAATTCACCCCTCCACTTT
TRBV5-1	-	TRBJ2-2	-	CASSLGTPAGELFF	TGCGCCAGCAGCTTGGGGACCCCGGCGGGGGAGCTGTTTTTT
TRBV9	-	TRBJ2-5	-	CASSVVSSPIETQYF	TGTGCCAGCAGCGTAGTAAGTAGCCCTATAGAGACCCAGTACTTC
TRBV27	-	TRBJ1-2	-	CASSSRRTSYGYTF	TGTGCCAGCAGTTCCCGACGGACCTCCTATGGCTACACCTTC
TRBV10-3	-	TRBJ1-2	few	CAISDHRDSGGYTF	TGTGCCATCAGTGACCACAGGGACTCGGGTGGCTACACCTTC
TRBV16	-	TRBJ1-4	-	CASSLPQGGAEKLFF	TGTGCCAGCAGTCTCCCGCAGGGAGGAGCTGAAAAACTGTTTTTT
TRBV7-2	TRBD1	TRBJ2-7	once	CASSSPGQPTYEQYF	TGTGCCAGCAGCTCTCCGGGACAGCCGACCTACGAGCAGTACTTC
TRBV5-8	TRBD1	TRBJ2-2	few	CASSTGTGVLTGELFF	TGTGCCAGCAGCACCGGGACAGGGGTCTTGACCGGGGAGCTGTTTTTT
TRBV30	TRBD2	TRBJ2-3	-	CAWSGGGNTDTQYF	TGTGCCTGGAGTGGGGGGGGAAACACAGATACGCAGTATTTT
TRBV19	TRBD1	TRBJ2-7	-	CASSSTWAGGRYEQYF	TGTGCCAGTAGTTCAACCTGGGCAGGGGGACGCTACGAGCAGTACTTC
TRBV2	-	TRBJ2-3	once	CASRATSYGGGTDTQYF	TGTGCCAGCAGGGCCACTTCCTACGGGGGTGGCACAGATACGCAGTATTTT
TRBV7-2	TRBD2	TRBJ2-7	few	CASSLGLAGGEQYF	TGTGCCAGCAGCTTAGGACTAGCGGGAGGCGAGCAGTACTTC
TRBV10-1	-	TRBJ2-3	-	CASSESNRVTDTQYF	TGCGCCAGCAGTGAGTCTAACAGGGTCACGGATACGCAGTATTTT
TRBV10-3	-	TRBJ1-3	-	CANSREPLAGNTIYF	TGTGCCAACTCGAGGGAGCCTTTGGCTGGAAACACCATATATTTT
TRBV28	-	TRBJ2-7	once	CASSFTPKTLRQGSSYEQYF	TGTGCCAGCAGTTTTACCCCTAAGACCCTGAGGCAGGGGAGCTCCTACGAGCAGTACTTC
TRBV5-4	TRBD1	TRBJ1-2	few	CASSLGTGDYTF	TGTGCCAGCAGTCTCGGGACAGGGGACTACACCTTC
TRBV21-1	-	TRBJ1-1	-	CASSKSGGQGCRNTEAFF	TGTGCCAGCAGCAAGTCAGGGGGACAGGGGTGTCGGAACACTGAAGCTTTCTTT
TRBV27	TRBD1	TRBJ1-6	-	CASSLTGQGESPLHF	TGTGCCAGCAGTTTGACGGGACAGGGCGAGTCACCCCTCCACTTT
TRBV9	-	TRBJ2-2	-	CASSVFGKDTGELFF	TGTGCCAGCAGCGTCTTCGGGAAGGACACCGGGGAGCTGTTTTTT
TRBV4-3	TRBD1	TRBJ1-5	many	CASSQAYGTDSNQPQHF	TGCGCCAGCAGCCAAGCCTACGGGACAGATAGCAATCAGCCCCAGCATTTT
TRBV11-2	-	TRBJ1-5	-	CASSLENGGNQPQHF	TGTGCCAGCAGCTTAGAAAACGGTGGGAATCAGCCCCAGCATTTT
TRBV19	-	TRBJ1-5	-	CASSRIGHQPQHF	TGTGCCAGTAGTAGGATCGGACATCAGCCCCAGCATTTT
TRBV6-5	TRBD1	TRBJ1-1	-	CASSMGDRGKAFF	TGTGCCAGCAGTATGGGTGACAGGGGCAAGGCTTTCTTT
TRBV28	-	TRBJ1-5	-	CASSLAAFNQPQHF	TGTGCCAGCAGTTTGGCAGCTTTCAATCAGCCCCAGCATTTT
TRBV30	TRBD1	TRBJ2-5	-	CAWSGDRGYETQYF	TGTGCCTGGAGTGGGGACAGGGGCTACGAGACCCAGTACTTC
TRBV6-1	TRBD1	TRBJ1-6	few	CASSEIWTGMSPLHF	TGTGCCAGCAGTGAAATCTGGACAGGGATGTCACCCCTCCACTTT
TRBV28	-	TRBJ1-4	-	CASSPRANEKLFF	TGTGCCAGCAGTCCCAGGGCCAATGAAAAACTGTTTTTT